The clone carrying this T cell receptor (beta chain) was found once. It was with 60 Vbeta and 13 Jbeta primers that the PCR ran. Assay used: immunoSEQ multiplex PCR; TCRdb lists only in-frame clones, some missing. Of 100,000 to 140,000 clones listed, around 77% are singletons. J gave up 1 base and V 4 bases, and 8 bases lay outside the gene matches. CDR3 length: 17 residues. Germline CDR1 SGHVS, CDR2 FNYEAQ. These data are taken from a study of cytomegalovirus exposure and HLA in healthy donors. Material for sequencing was PBMCs. This sequence joins TRBV7-6 and TRBJ2-1; 9 bases line up with TRBD2. The source of this sequence is a male donor in good health and CMV-seronegative. DNA of the CDR3: TGTGCCAGCAGCTCCCGGCTTAGCGGGAGTTCCTACAATGAGCAGTTCTTC. Translation: CASSSRLSGSSYNEQFF.